The 16 T cell receptor beta chains presented below share a single source sample, sequenced in a study of blood T cell repertoires in COVID-19. Data came from immunoSEQ multiplex PCR; TCRdb stores just in-frame clones and leaves some out. The profile shows tens of thousands of clones, 88% of them singletons. Sequencing input: peripheral blood. These receptors were taken from a woman between 65 and 79 years old with acute or convalescent COVID-19.

The chain carries TRBV27 and TRBJ2-1; 10 bases line up with TRBD2. This CDR3 has 14 residues. Germline trimming cut 5 bases from V and 7 bases from J; bases unmatched to any gene: 5. Germline CDR1 and CDR2: MNHEY and SMNVEV (reference sequence). The CDR3 reads CASSTSGEGNEQFF. The CDR3 DNA reads TGTGCCAGCAGTACTAGCGGGGAGGGTAATGAGCAGTTCTTC.

The chain is built from TRBV21-1 and TRBJ1-1. TRBV21-1 is shown as a pseudogene. The CDR3 extends over 13 amino acids. The CDR3 protein is CASSKLSPDEAFF. Written as DNA, the CDR3 is TGTGCCAGCAGCAAACTTAGCCCAGACGAAGCTTTCTTT.

CDR3 region: CASSRTSGWDGLEQFF. The CDR3 nucleotides read TGTGCCAGTAGTAGGACTAGCGGGTGGGACGGCCTTGAGCAGTTCTTC. The chain has TRBV19 and TRBJ2-1; 11 bases are a match to TRBD2. The CDR3 spans 16 residues. V was pared by 4 bases and J by 9 bases, with 11 bases of the junction left unmatched. Germline CDR1 LNHDA, CDR2 SQIVND (reference sequence).

The chain combines TRBV4-2 with TRBJ1-5, with 7 bases matching TRBD1. Germline loops: CDR1 LGHNA, CDR2 YNFKEQ. This CDR3 comprises 16 residues. Losses at the gene ends were 0 bases for V and 6 bases for J; bases not matched to a gene: 8. DNA of the CDR3: TGTGCCAGCAGCCAAGATCGACCAGGGGGTGTTCAGCCCCAGCATTTT. Encoded protein: CASSQDRPGGVQPQHF.

This clone turned up a few times. The chain is built from TRBV9 and TRBJ2-4, with D perhaps matching TRBD2 (5 bases). The CDR3 runs 15 residues. V lost 4 bases and J 8 bases, leaving 19 bases between the germline ends. The V gene's germline CDR1 is SGDLS and CDR2 YYNGEE. The DNA for the CDR3 is TGTGCCAGCAGCCCCGAGCCCAACGTCGGGGACATTCAGTACTTC. Translated: CASSPEPNVGDIQYF.

The genes are TRBV30 and TRBJ2-7; TRBD2 matches at 9 bases. Germline CDR1 GTSNPN, CDR2 SVGIG (reference sequence). The CDR3 is 15 amino acids. J was trimmed by 3 bases and V by 0 bases; bases with no gene match: 6. CDR3 protein: CAWSVSAGGLYEQYF. CDR3 nucleotides: TGTGCCTGGAGTGTATCGGCGGGGGGGCTCTACGAGCAGTACTTC.

The CDR3 DNA reads as TGTGCCAGTAGTATTTCGGGGGTAAGCACAGATACGCAGTATTTT. Translating gives CASSISGVSTDTQYF. The V gene is TRBV19, the J gene TRBJ2-3, with TRBD2 as a possible D gene (6 bases). In germline, CDR1 is LNHDA, CDR2 SQIVND (reference sequence). This CDR3 comprises 15 residues. V gave up 3 bases and J gave up 0 bases, with 10 bases separating them. The full variable domain, in which reference TRBV19 and TRBJ2-3 provide the parts outside the CDR3, is DGGITQSPKYLFRKEGQNVTLSCEQNLNHDAMYWYRQDPGQGLRLIYYSQIVNDFQKGDIAEGYSVSREKKESFPLTVTSAQKNPTAFYLCASSISGVSTDTQYFGPGTRLTVL.

Comments on this clone: At one end the junction does not follow the germline gene, possibly because of a read error. The V gene is TRBV2, the J gene TRBJ2-7; 8 nucleotides match TRBD1. Germline assignment: CDR1 SNHLY and CDR2 FYNNEI. The length of the CDR3 is 12 residues. The CDR3 nucleotides read TGTGCCAGCAGGGACAGGGACTTCAAGGTCCACTTC. It is translated as CASRDRDFKVHF.

This clone was observed a single time. This rearrangement joins TRBV4-2 to TRBJ2-5; no reliable D call. The CDR3 has 13 amino acids. CDR1 is LGHNA and CDR2 is YNFKEQ in the germline V gene. Trimming pared 1 base from V and 2 bases from J, leaving 5 bases between. In DNA form, the CDR3 reads TGTGCCAGCAGCCAAGCCTTTCAAGAGACCCAGTACTTC. This sequence encodes CASSQAFQETQYF.

The V and J genes are TRBV19 and TRBJ2-1; TRBD2 matches at 7 bases. CDR1 is LNHDA, CDR2 SQIVND, per germline (reference sequence). The J segment lost 4 bases and the V segment lost 3 bases, leaving 9 bases of the junction unmatched. This CDR3 is 16 amino acids long. The CDR3 loop is CASSIPGTTLYNEQFF. The CDR3 nucleotides are TGTGCCAGTAGTATTCCCGGGACTACACTATACAATGAGCAGTTCTTC.

CDR3 sequence (DNA): TGTGCCAGCAGTGAAGGGCCCTTAGCCAAAAACATTCAGTACTTC. It is translated as CASSEGPLAKNIQYF. The rearrangement uses TRBV6-1 and TRBJ2-4; D is ambiguous. Germline lookup yields CDR1 MNHNS and CDR2 SASEGT. The CDR3 length is 15 residues. V was shortened by 1 base and J by 0 bases, with 7 bases between the two germline ends.

This chain joins TRBV27 and TRBJ2-3, with 14 bases lining up with TRBD2. V shed 5 bases, J shed 7 bases, and the junction held 5 bases outside the gene matches. The germline gives CDR1 MNHEY, CDR2 SMNVEV (reference sequence). The length of the CDR3 is 15 residues. CDR3 sequence: CASSDGTSGGNTQYF. CDR3 DNA sequence: TGTGCCAGCAGTGATGGGACTAGCGGGGGAAATACGCAGTATTTT.

This clone was observed a single time. The V gene is TRBV19, the J gene TRBJ2-2; TRBD1 agrees at 8 bases. The CDR3 loop spans 16 amino acids. V shed 6 bases and J 4 bases; nucleotides not matched to a gene: 10. Germline V lookup: CDR1 LNHDA, CDR2 SQIVND (reference sequence). The CDR3 coding sequence is TGTGCCAGTAGCAACCCAGGGGGCGTACTCACCGGGGAGCTGTTTTTT. This encodes CASSNPGGVLTGELFF.

This CDR3 reads CASKGTGASYEQYF. DNA for the CDR3: TGTGCCAGCAAAGGGACAGGAGCCTCCTACGAGCAGTACTTC. This chain joins TRBV6-5 and TRBJ2-7, with 8 bases fitting TRBD1. The germline V gene has CDR1 MNHEY and CDR2 SVGAGI. J lost 0 bases, V lost 7 bases, and 5 bases had no gene match. The CDR3 extends over 14 amino acids.

The chain recombines TRBV5-4 with TRBJ2-7; D uncertain. The CDR3 loop spans 14 amino acids. V lost 5 bases, J lost 3 bases, and 15 bases lay in between. In germline, CDR1 is SGHNT, CDR2 YYREEE (reference sequence). The CDR3 here is CASSPDTAHYEQYF. CDR3 bases: TGTGCCAGCAGTCCCGACACGGCCCACTACGAGCAGTACTTC.

The chain uses TRBV28 and TRBJ1-5; no clear D. CDR3 length equals 15 residues. Trimming removed 0 bases at V and 6 bases at J, with 12 bases between. Germline-derived CDR1 and CDR2 are MDHEN and SYDVKM. The CDR3 nucleotides read TGTGCCAGCAGTTTATGGCCGGGAGGGTTTCAGCCCCAGCATTTT. It is translated as CASSLWPGGFQPQHF.